This T cell receptor (beta chain) was documented in a study of shared clonotypes between healthy human individuals. Germline V gene lookup returns CDR1 SGHTA and CDR2 FQGTGA. The CDR3 extends over 12 amino acids. Trimming took 5 bases from V and 8 from J; bases not matched to a gene: 3. The naive CD8 fraction comprised CD45RO-negative cells positively selected for CCR7 and excluded terminally differentiated effector memory CD45RA+ cells. This clone turned up a few times. Clones were sequenced by immunoSEQ multiplex PCR, and TCRdb holds only the in-frame ones, with some missing. The profile shows fewer than 800,000 clones, under 95% of them singletons.

The sample taken for sequencing was naive CD8+ T cells sorted from blood. V usage is TRBV7-3 and J usage is TRBJ2-1; 7 bases line up with TRBD2. This sequence originates from a man aged 30-40 years in good health. CDR3 DNA sequence: TGTGCCAGCAGCCCGAGCGGGGATGAGCAGTTCTTC. Translation: CASSPSGDEQFF. Full variable domain (rest looked up from reference TRBV7-3 and TRBJ2-1): GAGVSQTPSNKVTEKGKYVELRCDPISGHTALYWYRQSLGQGPEFLIYFQGTGAADDSGLPNDRFFAVRPEGSVSTLKIQRTERGDSAVYLCASSPSGDEQFFGPGTRLTVL.